Presented here are 16 T cell receptor beta chains from one specimen sequenced in a study of T cells expressing NK-cell markers. Using the 5' RACE reads, TCRdb records one entry per CDR3 protein without DNA. Here the sample table reports about 550,000 distinct CDR3 sequences. The sample comprised blood T cells: a sorted CD56 or NKG2C T cell subset, CD4+ or CD8+ T cells, or bulk PBMC T cells (not recorded which). These receptors were obtained from a man aged 18 to 29 in good health.

V and J are TRBV7-9 and TRBJ2-3; TCRdb selects TRBD2, and the lack of DNA leaves this call unchecked. Per the germline V gene, CDR1 is SEHNR and CDR2 is FQNEAQ (reference sequence). The CDR3 loop spans 14 amino acids. The CDR3: CASSQKRGTDTQYF.

The chain uses TRBV7-2 and TRBJ2-7; TCRdb reports TRBD2, a call that lacks DNA to check it against. The germline CDR1 and CDR2 sequences are SGHTA and FQGNSA. This CDR3 has 15 amino acids. CDR3 amino acids: CASSPELAGSYEQYF.

The chain couples TRBV3-1 to TRBJ1-5. Germline V lookup: CDR1 LGHDT, CDR2 YNNKEL (reference sequence). The CDR3 has 13 amino acids. The CDR3 here is CASSQKSMQPQHF.

This sequence joins TRBV5-1 and TRBJ2-1; the D call of TRBD1 rests on TCRdb alone, since no DNA is present to check it. There are 15 residues in the CDR3. Germline CDR1 and CDR2: SGHRS and YFSETQ. The CDR3 sequence is CASSLEQGVRDEQFF.

The CDR3 spells CASSLAQGQGEYF. The chain is built from TRBV12-3 or TRBV12-4 and TRBJ2-5; TCRdb proposes TRBD1, but this gene call is untestable without DNA. The CDR3 is 13 residues long.

This sequence joins TRBV20-1 and TRBJ2-4; there is no DNA to check the TCRdb D call of TRBD1. The CDR3 is 14 amino acids. Germline CDR1 reads DFQATT; CDR2 reads SNEGSKA (reference sequence). CDR3 amino acids: CSASPGPRENIQYF.

The chain combines TRBV7-6 with TRBJ2-2. The CDR3 spans 16 residues. Per germline, CDR1 SGHVS and CDR2 FNYEAQ. CDR3 residues: CASSREPTPNTGELFF. Complete variable domain (other parts from reference TRBV7-6 and TRBJ2-2): GAGVSQSPRYKVTKRGQDVALRCDPISGHVSLYWYRQALGQGPEFLTYFNYEAQQDKSGLPNDRFSAERPEGSISTLTIQRTEQRDSAMYRCASSREPTPNTGELFFGEGSRLTVL.

The rearrangement uses TRBV28 and TRBJ1-5; TCRdb designates TRBD1, a call that cannot be tested without DNA. The CDR3 totals 13 residues. CDR1 and CDR2 (germline): MDHEN, SYDVKM. This CDR3 reads CASAPQVNQPQHF.

The chain recombines TRBV5-1 with TRBJ2-1; lacking DNA, the TRBD1 call made by TCRdb goes unchecked. Germline CDR1 reads SGHRS; CDR2 reads YFSETQ. This CDR3 region has 14 residues. Here the CDR3 reads CASSSHPGGSEQFF.

The rearrangement joins TRBV2 to TRBJ2-1; lacking DNA, the TRBD2 call made by TCRdb goes unchecked. Germline V gives CDR1 SNHLY, CDR2 FYNNEI. The CDR3 contains 13 residues. This CDR3 is CASSFSLADEQFF.

The rearrangement links TRBV11-3 to TRBJ2-5; absent DNA, TCRdb's TRBD2 call cannot be checked. Germline CDR1 reads SGHNT; CDR2 reads YENEEA. The CDR3 covers 15 residues. The CDR3 region is CASSSPPGEEEGRYF.

The rearrangement joins TRBV4-2 to TRBJ1-1. This CDR3 has 13 residues. The V gene's germline CDR1 is LGHNA and CDR2 YNFKEQ. This CDR3 is CASSQVFNTEAFF.

This chain joins TRBV29-1 and TRBJ2-7; TCRdb selects TRBD1, and the lack of DNA leaves this call unchecked. The CDR3 has 14 amino acids. Germline V gene lookup returns CDR1 SQVTM and CDR2 ANQGSEA. The CDR3 is CSVGGGATSYEQYF.

The chain is built from TRBV29-1 and TRBJ2-1; TCRdb calls TRBD1, which cannot be checked without DNA. The CDR3 contains 13 residues. The germline CDR1 and CDR2 sequences are SQVTM and ANQGSEA. This CDR3 reads CSVPGFLPNEQFF.

This chain links TRBV3-1 with TRBJ2-1; absent DNA, TCRdb's TRBD2 call cannot be checked. CDR1 and CDR2 (germline): LGHDT, YNNKEL (reference sequence). The CDR3 length is 15 residues. CDR3 residues: CASSQGAIPLGEQFF.

V usage is TRBV7-2 and J usage is TRBJ1-2; no DNA is available, so the TRBD1 call from TCRdb remains unchecked. Germline assignment: CDR1 SGHTA and CDR2 FQGNSA. The CDR3 has 16 residues. The CDR3: CASSLDLGRRTYGYTF.